The T cell receptor beta chain under discussion was sequenced for a study of graft-versus-host responses after intestinal transplantation. Turning to this clone: Its antigen is not known.

Study-level points and caveats: When patients had graft-donor T cell macrochimerism, their allografts held high graft-versus-host to host-versus-graft clonal ratios.

The data were produced by immunoSEQ multiplex PCR, yet TCRdb's version contains in-frame clones alone and is incomplete. Among some 41,000 clones listed, 85% to 95% were seen once. Germline V gives CDR1 LGHNA, CDR2 YSLEER. This CDR3 spans 17 amino acids. V was cut by 2 bases and J by 7 bases, with 23 bases left in between. This chain links TRBV4-3 with TRBJ1-2, with D unclear. The material sequenced was unstimulated CD8+ T cells sorted from spleen or lymph node cells, taken before transplant. This TCR derives from a human donor who was the organ donor for an intestinal transplant. This CDR3 reads CASSQWRVWGEGSGYTF. Here the CDR3 DNA reads TGCGCCAGCAGCCAATGGAGGGTGTGGGGAGAAGGGAGTGGCTACACCTTC.